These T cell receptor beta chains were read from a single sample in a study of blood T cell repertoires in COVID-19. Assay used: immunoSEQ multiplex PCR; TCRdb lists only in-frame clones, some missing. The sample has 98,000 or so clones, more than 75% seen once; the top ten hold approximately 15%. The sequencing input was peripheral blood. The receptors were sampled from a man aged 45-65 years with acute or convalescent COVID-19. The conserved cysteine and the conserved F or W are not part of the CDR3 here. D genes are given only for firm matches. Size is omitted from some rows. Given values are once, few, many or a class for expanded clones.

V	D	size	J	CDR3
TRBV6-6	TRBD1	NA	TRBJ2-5	ASRSTGVSSETQY
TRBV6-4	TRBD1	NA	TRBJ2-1	ASSGGQGLYNEQF
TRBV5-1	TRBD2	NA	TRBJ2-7	ASGRGTSGRAMNEQY
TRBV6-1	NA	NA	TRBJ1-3	ASSVALGGPGNTIY
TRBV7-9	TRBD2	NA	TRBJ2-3	ASSSGGKDTDTQY
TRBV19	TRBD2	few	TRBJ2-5	ASTPTAGGETQY
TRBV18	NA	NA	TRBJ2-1	ASSPSGVSEQF
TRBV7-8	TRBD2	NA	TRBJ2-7	ASSLAGGGFYEQY
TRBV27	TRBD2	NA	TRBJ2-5	ASSLAGGGETQY
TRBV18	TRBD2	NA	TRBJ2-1	ASSSSGRAKAEQF
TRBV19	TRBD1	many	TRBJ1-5	ASSIAGRQGKPQH
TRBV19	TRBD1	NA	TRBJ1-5	ASSSRGTANSNQPQH
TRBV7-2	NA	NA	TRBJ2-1	ASSPYEEQF
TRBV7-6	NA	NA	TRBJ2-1	ASSHFREKNPEQF
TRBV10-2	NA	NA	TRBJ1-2	ASSESSGTGYGYT
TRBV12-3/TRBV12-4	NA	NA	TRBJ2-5	ASSFVKETQY
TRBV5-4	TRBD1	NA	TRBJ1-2	ASSRGLTGGADGYT
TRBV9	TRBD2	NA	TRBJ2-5	ASSLSSGFGETQY
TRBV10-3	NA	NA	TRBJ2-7	AISGSESSYEQY
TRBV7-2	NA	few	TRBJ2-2	ASSPDITGELF
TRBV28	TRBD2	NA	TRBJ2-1	ASTPTSGRAVEQF
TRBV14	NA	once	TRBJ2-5	ASSPHQEGQETQY
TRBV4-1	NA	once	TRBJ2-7	ASSPGRGAYDEQY
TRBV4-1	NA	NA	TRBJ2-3	ASSQPPLLADKRDTQY
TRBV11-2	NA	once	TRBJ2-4	ASSLGQLLAKNIQY
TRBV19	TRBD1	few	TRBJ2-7	ATRGQGAYEQY
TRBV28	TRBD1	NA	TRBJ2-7	ASSTSGTGGYEQY
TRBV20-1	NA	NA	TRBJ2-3	SARDLKTMK
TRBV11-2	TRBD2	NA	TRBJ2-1	ASSAGLRGSEQF
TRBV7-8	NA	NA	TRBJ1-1	ASSLEGQGSTATEAF
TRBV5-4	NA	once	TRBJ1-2	ASSGQGRNYGYT
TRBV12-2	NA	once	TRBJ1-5	ASRLEVMLGQGNQPQH
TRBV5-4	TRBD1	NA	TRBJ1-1	ASSLGQKMNTEAF
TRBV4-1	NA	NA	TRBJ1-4	ASSQAYRQAGGTNEKLF
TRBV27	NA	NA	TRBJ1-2	ASSRSRGAEYGYT
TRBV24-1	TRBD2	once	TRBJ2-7	ATSIGTSGRSGEYEQY
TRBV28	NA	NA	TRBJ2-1	ASSSGFNEQF
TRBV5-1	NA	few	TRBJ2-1	ASSLGLINEQF
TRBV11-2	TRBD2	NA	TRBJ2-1	ASSLMGSGTYNEQF
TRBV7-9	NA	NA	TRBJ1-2	ASSLLQGYGYT
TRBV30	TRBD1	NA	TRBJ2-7	AWNRGPYEQY
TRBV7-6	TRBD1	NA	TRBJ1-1	ASSLGTGTNTEAF
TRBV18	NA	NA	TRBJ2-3	ASSQAGAAEDTQY
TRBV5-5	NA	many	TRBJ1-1	ASSSRTWEGTEAF
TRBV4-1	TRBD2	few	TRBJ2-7	ASSYGTIPTYEQY
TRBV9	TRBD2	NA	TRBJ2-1	ASSVGVWGEGLFF
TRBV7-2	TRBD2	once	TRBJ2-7	ASSTAGTSGNYEQY
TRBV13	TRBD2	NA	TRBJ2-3	ASSYIAGEASDTQY
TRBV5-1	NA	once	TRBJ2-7	ASSQGAFPYEQY
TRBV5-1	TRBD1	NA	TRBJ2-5	ASSADRGQETQY
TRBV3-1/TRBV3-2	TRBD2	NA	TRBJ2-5	ASSQALAGGMETQY
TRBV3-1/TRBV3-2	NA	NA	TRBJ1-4	ASSQGSQGSNEKLF
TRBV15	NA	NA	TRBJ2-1	ATSRDEGSEQF
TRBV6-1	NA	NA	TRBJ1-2	ASSESFSNYGYT
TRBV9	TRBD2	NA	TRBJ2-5	ASSPSGDQETQY